This paragraph reports one T cell receptor (beta chain). RNA amounts of roughly 0.45 to 1 ug underwent reverse transcription with random hexamers. TCRdb re-called the immunoSEQ multiplex PCR reads with MiXCR, one entry per CDR3 protein. The table includes around 77,000 distinct CDR3 sequences, approximately 96% detected once. CD8+ and CD4+ T cells taken from blood had their TCR beta sequenced. Negative isolation was used for CD8+ and CD4+ T cells and FACS enrichment for TEMRA cells. This specimen comes from a study of CD8 T cells in Susac syndrome. CDR1 is SGHRS, CDR2 YFSETQ, per germline. The J segment lost 5 bases and the V segment lost 0 bases, leaving 8 bases of the junction unmatched. CDR3 size: 16 residues.

The sequence was obtained from a human donor with multiple sclerosis. Sequenced input: CD4+ T cells from PBMCs. The chain combines TRBV5-1 with TRBJ2-1; 7 bases align to TRBD1. The CDR3 loop is CASSLVLSGGNNEQFF. DNA of the CDR3: TGCGCCAGCAGCTTGGTTCTGTCAGGGGGAAACAATGAGCAGTTCTTC.